These 9 T cell receptor beta chains were sequenced from one sample in a study of CD8+CD57+ T cells in acquired aplastic anemia. Genomic DNA served as template for TCR beta VDJ and CDR3 profiling. From the reads, TCRdb called clonotypes with MiXCR, one entry per CDR3 protein. Of 220,000 or so distinct CDR3 sequences in the sample, about 60% were seen once. Patients included in sequencing had previously demonstrated CD8+CD57+ cell expansion by flow cytometry. Sequenced: sorted CD4+, CD8+, or CD8+CD57+ T cells (not recorded which) from PBMCs. The source is a human donor with aplastic anemia.

The chain links TRBV5-1 to TRBJ2-7; 11 bases align to TRBD2. In germline, CDR1 is SGHRS, CDR2 YFSETQ. With 4 bases clipped from V and 2 bases from J, the junction kept 8 bases outside the gene matches. The CDR3 contains 16 residues. CDR3 in amino acids: CASSPGGTSGPYEQYF. The DNA of the CDR3 is TGCGCCAGCAGCCCGGGCGGGACTAGCGGTCCCTACGAGCAGTACTTC. Full variable domain (rest looked up from reference TRBV5-1 and TRBJ2-7): KAGVTQTPRYLIKTRGQQVTLSCSPISGHRSVSWYQQTPGQGLQFLFEYFSETQRNKGNFPGRFSGRQFSNSRSEMNVSTLELGDSALYLCASSPGGTSGPYEQYFGPGTRLTVT.

The chain joins TRBV24-1 to TRBJ2-5, with D possibly matching TRBD1 (6 bases). There are 14 residues in the CDR3. The ends were cut back, 5 bases at V and 1 base at J, with 10 bases in the middle. In germline, CDR1 is KGHDR, CDR2 SFDVKD. Here the CDR3 reads CATSAGTPQETQYF. The CDR3 nucleotides are TGTGCCACCAGTGCCGGGACACCCCAAGAGACCCAGTACTTC.

In this sample, this clonotype turned up a few times. The chain joins TRBV20-1 to TRBJ1-2, with D unresolved. V shed 0 bases and J shed 8 bases, with 7 bases lying between them. CDR1 DFQATT and CDR2 SNEGSKA come from the germline V gene (reference sequence). The CDR3 is 11 amino acids. In nucleotides, the CDR3 is TGCAGTGCTAGAGATAAGGAAGGCTACACCTTC. This gives the protein CSARDKEGYTF.

The chain employs TRBV5-1 and TRBJ1-1; 10 bases are a match to TRBD1. Germline assignment: CDR1 SGHRS and CDR2 YFSETQ. This CDR3 is 18 amino acids long. J was trimmed by 5 bases and V by 5 bases; bases with no gene match: 18. In DNA form, the CDR3 reads TGCGCCAGCAGGTCCGGACAGGGGGGGTTCGGGGTTAGGACTGAAGCTTTCTTT. Residues: CASRSGQGGFGVRTEAFF.

This clonotype was detected many times. J is TRBJ2-5 and V is TRBV4-1; a possible D gene is TRBD2 (7 bases). CDR1 and CDR2 from the germline V gene are MGHRA and YSYEKL. The CDR3 is 14 residues long. Trimming removed 3 bases from V and 5 bases from J, with 13 bases in between. The CDR3: CASSHSRGPETQYF. In DNA form, the CDR3 reads TGCGCCAGCAGCCATTCGCGGGGGCCCGAGACCCAGTACTTC.

The chain carries TRBV11-3 and TRBJ2-2, with D tentatively TRBD2 (5 bases). Trimming took 10 bases from V and 4 from J, leaving 16 bases between them. CDR3 size: 14 residues. The V gene's germline CDR1 is SGHNT and CDR2 YENEEA. CDR3 DNA sequence: TGTGCCACACGGGGAACGATCCGCACCGGGGAGCTGTTTTTT. Its translation: CATRGTIRTGELFF.

This chain joins TRBV27 and TRBJ1-6; D might be TRBD1 (5 bases). CDR3 length: 14 amino acids. Germline-derived CDR1 and CDR2 are MNHEY and SMNVEV (reference sequence). The V gene lost 2 bases and the J gene lost 9 bases, with 11 bases spanning the gap. The CDR3 loop is CASSLSREGSPLHF. The CDR3 bases are TGTGCCAGCAGTTTAAGCAGGGAAGGTTCACCCCTCCACTTT.

Written as DNA, the CDR3 is TGTGCCCACGCGGCGATCTCTGGAAACACCATATATTTT. Encoded protein: CAHAAISGNTIYF. V gene TRBV7-9 combines with J gene TRBJ1-3; D call uncertain. This CDR3 contains 13 residues. V was clipped by 11 bases and J by 0 bases, with 11 bases between them. CDR1 is SEHNR and CDR2 is FQNEAQ in the germline V gene (reference sequence).

The J gene is TRBJ2-7, the V gene TRBV7-6; TRBD1 matches 8 bases. CDR1 and CDR2 from the germline V gene are SGHVS and FNYEAQ. This CDR3 spans 14 amino acids. V was clipped by 4 bases and J by 2 bases; unmatched bases: 4. Here the CDR3 reads CASSSRTGPYEQYF. In DNA, the CDR3 is TGTGCCAGCAGCTCTCGGACAGGGCCCTACGAGCAGTACTTC.